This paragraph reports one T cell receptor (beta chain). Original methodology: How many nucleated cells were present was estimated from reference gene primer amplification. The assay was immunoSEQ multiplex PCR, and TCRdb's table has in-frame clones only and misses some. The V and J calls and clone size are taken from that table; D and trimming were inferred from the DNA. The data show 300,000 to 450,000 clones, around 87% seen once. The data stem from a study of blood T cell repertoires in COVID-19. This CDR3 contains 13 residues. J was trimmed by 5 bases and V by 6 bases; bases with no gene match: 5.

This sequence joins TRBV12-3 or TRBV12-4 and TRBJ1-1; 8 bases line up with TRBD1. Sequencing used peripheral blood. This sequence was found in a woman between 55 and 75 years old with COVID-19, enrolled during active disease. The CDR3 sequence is CASRRQGRTEAFF. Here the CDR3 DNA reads TGTGCCAGCAGGAGACAGGGGAGGACTGAAGCTTTCTTT.